Listed below are T cell receptor beta chains from one sample, sequenced in a study of blood T cell repertoires in COVID-19. TCRdb's table, derived via immunoSEQ multiplex PCR, lists solely in-frame clones and lacks some. The table shows about 140,000 clones, with about 84% occurring only once. Input material: peripheral blood. These receptors all stem from a woman older than 75 in a cohort sampled during active or convalescent COVID-19. Each CDR3 is given with its conserved first and last residue. The D gene is left open where the match is weak. Not every row has a clone size; where given, it reads once, few, many or a size class.

V gene,J gene,clone size,D gene,CDR3 DNA,CDR3 protein
TRBV13,TRBJ2-7,once,TRBD1,TGTGCCAGCAGTCGTCGGACAGGGAACGACGAGCAGTACTTC,CASSRRTGNDEQYF
TRBV12-3/TRBV12-4,TRBJ1-1,NA,NA,TGTGCCAGCGGGCGGGCTTGGAACACTGAAGCTTTCTTT,CASGRAWNTEAFF
TRBV4-2,TRBJ2-7,NA,TRBD2,TGTGCCAGCAGCCAACCGGGACTAGCTTACGAGCAGTACTTC,CASSQPGLAYEQYF
TRBV5-4,TRBJ2-3,NA,TRBD2,TGTGCCAGCAGCCTAGCGGGGAGGACAGATACGCAGTATTTT,CASSLAGRTDTQYF
TRBV6-6,TRBJ2-5,NA,NA,TGTGCCAGCAGACACAGGGGTGCGGGGCAAGAGACCCAGTACTTC,CASRHRGAGQETQYF
TRBV4-3,TRBJ2-5,NA,NA,TGCGCCAGCAGCCAAGAACGAACCGGGACACAAAATCAAGAGACCCAGTACTTC,CASSQERTGTQNQETQYF
TRBV18,TRBJ2-5,NA,NA,TGTGCCAGCTCACCTAATCGGGAGAAAGAGACCCAGTACTTC,CASSPNREKETQYF
TRBV24-1,TRBJ2-5,NA,NA,TGTGCCACCAGTGATACTCGACTAGGGGGCGAGACCCAGTACTTC,CATSDTRLGGETQYF
TRBV5-6,TRBJ2-5,NA,NA,TGTGCCAGCAGCTCCCTAGGAGTTCGAGAGACCCAGTACTTC,CASSSLGVRETQYF
TRBV29-1,TRBJ1-2,NA,TRBD1,TGCAGCGTCGACAGGGGTGGCTACACCTTC,CSVDRGGYTF
TRBV7-3,TRBJ2-6,few,NA,TGTGCCAGCAGCTTACTCGGCTCTGGGGCCAACGTCCTGACTTTC,CASSLLGSGANVLTF
TRBV19,TRBJ1-6,NA,TRBD1,TGTGCCAGTAGTATCTGGGACAGGAATTCACCCCTCCACTTT,CASSIWDRNSPLHF
TRBV30,TRBJ1-4,once,NA,TGTGCCTGGAGTGCTAACAGTCATGAAAAACTGTTTTTT,CAWSANSHEKLFF
TRBV30,TRBJ2-7,NA,TRBD2,TGTGCCTGGAGACGACTAGCGGGGGGGATCTCCTACGAGCAGTACTTC,CAWRRLAGGISYEQYF
TRBV4-3,TRBJ1-4,NA,NA,TGCGCCAGCAGCCAAGATCATCTAGCCCGCAGAGATAATGAAAAACTGTTTTTT,CASSQDHLARRDNEKLFF
TRBV19,TRBJ1-4,NA,TRBD1,TGTGCCAGTAGTCGCCGGGGACAGGGGAATGAAAAACTGTTTTTT,CASSRRGQGNEKLFF
TRBV19,TRBJ2-3,NA,TRBD2,TGTGCCAGTAGTATAGCAGGGCGGGGGGGCCACACTTATACGCAGTATTTT,CASSIAGRGGHTYTQYF
TRBV4-3,TRBJ1-3,NA,TRBD1,TGCGCCAGCAGCCTCTACAGGGGCTCGGACACCATATATTTT,CASSLYRGSDTIYF
TRBV18,TRBJ1-5,NA,NA,TGTGCCAGCTCACTCCAGGGCGGTAGCAATCAGCCCCAGCATTTT,CASSLQGGSNQPQHF
TRBV28,TRBJ1-2,NA,NA,TGTGCCAGCAGGTCCCCGGCTAACTATGGCTACACCTTC,CASRSPANYGYTF
TRBV7-3,TRBJ2-1,few,TRBD2,TGTGCCAGCAGCTTAACCAGCGGGGCTGAGCAGTTCTTC,CASSLTSGAEQFF
TRBV6-1,TRBJ1-1,few,TRBD1,TGTGCCAGCAGTGAAGACAGGGGCAGCCTGGCTTTCTTT,CASSEDRGSLAFF
TRBV6-5,TRBJ1-4,once,TRBD1,TGTGCCAGCACCCCTAACAGGGGGCTCAATGAAAAACTGTTTTTT,CASTPNRGLNEKLFF
TRBV7-3,TRBJ2-3,NA,NA,TGTGCCAGCAGCCCCACGGGACTCCCTAGCACAGATACGCAGTATTTT,CASSPTGLPSTDTQYF
TRBV5-1,TRBJ2-1,few,TRBD1,TGCGCCAGCAGCCCATCCGGGACAGGGTGGTATGAGCAGTTCTTC,CASSPSGTGWYEQFF
TRBV5-1,TRBJ1-4,NA,TRBD1,TGCGCCAGCAGCTTGGGGGACAGATATAATGAAAAACTGTTTTTT,CASSLGDRYNEKLFF
TRBV7-7,TRBJ2-5,NA,NA,TGTGCCAGCAGCTTAGGAGGGATAGAGACCCAGTACTTC,CASSLGGIETQYF
TRBV4-1,TRBJ2-7,NA,NA,TGCGCCAGCAGCCAAGCGGCAGGGGAGCACGAGCAGTACTTC,CASSQAAGEHEQYF
TRBV11-2,TRBJ2-1,few,TRBD1,TGTGCCAGCAGCGTTCGGGACAGGGTACACAATGAGCAGTTCTTC,CASSVRDRVHNEQFF
TRBV9,TRBJ1-1,NA,NA,TGTGCCAGCAGCGGTCGGGAGAACACTGAAGCTTTCTTT,CASSGRENTEAFF
TRBV2,TRBJ1-2,NA,NA,TGTGCCAGCAGTATTAGACAGGACGATGGCTACACCTTC,CASSIRQDDGYTF